Listed below are T cell receptor beta chains from one sample, sequenced in a study of T cells in localized non-small cell lung cancer. Profiled with immunoSEQ multiplex PCR; TCRdb holds only in-frame clones, not every one. The sample has some 33,000 clones; 91% are singletons. The material sequenced was PBMCs, taken before any cancer treatment. The source is a man aged 35-75 years with stage II lung adenocarcinoma. CDR3s include the opening cysteine and the closing phenylalanine or tryptophan. A D gene is named only where the DNA matches it firmly. Clone size, where shown, is once, few, many, or a class for clones that have expanded.

size	D	V	J	CDR3	DNA
.	TRBD2	TRBV12-5	TRBJ2-1	CASGSSGLAGEKPGSYNEQFF	TGTGCTAGTGGTTCATCGGGACTAGCGGGAGAAAAACCTGGGTCCTACAATGAGCAGTTCTTC
.	.	TRBV11-1	TRBJ2-3	CASSLGVPTDTQYF	TGTGCCAGCAGCTTAGGTGTCCCCACAGATACGCAGTATTTT
.	.	TRBV5-1	TRBJ1-1	CASSFVGSNAEAFF	TGCGCCAGCAGCTTCGTAGGCTCGAACGCTGAAGCTTTCTTT
.	.	TRBV4-2	TRBJ2-1	CASSQDLRGASYNEQFF	TGTGCCAGCAGCCAAGATTTGCGTGGGGCCTCCTACAATGAGCAGTTCTTC
.	.	TRBV2	TRBJ1-5	CASSEGGSWQPQHF	TGTGCCAGCAGTGAAGGGGGGTCTTGGCAGCCCCAGCATTTT
.	.	TRBV7-2	TRBJ2-7	CASSLASLEQYF	TGTGCCAGCAGCTTAGCGTCGCTCGAGCAGTACTTC
.	TRBD2	TRBV14	TRBJ2-1	CASTSGSFNEQFF	TGTGCCAGTACTAGCGGGAGTTTTAATGAGCAGTTCTTC
.	.	TRBV7-2	TRBJ1-1	CASSETGPQNTEAFF	TGTGCCAGCAGCGAGACCGGGCCCCAGAACACTGAAGCTTTCTTT
.	.	TRBV25-1	TRBJ2-7	CASQPWTETYEQYF	TGTGCCAGCCAGCCTTGGACGGAGACCTACGAGCAGTACTTC
.	TRBD1	TRBV9	TRBJ2-7	CASSSTQVGTGVGEQYF	TGTGCCAGCAGCTCCACTCAAGTCGGGACAGGGGTTGGCGAGCAGTACTTC
.	.	TRBV19	TRBJ2-7	CASSMWQQRYEQYF	TGTGCCAGTAGTATGTGGCAGCAACGCTACGAGCAGTACTTC
.	.	TRBV7-2	TRBJ1-1	CASSPGVGGTEAFF	TGTGCCAGCAGCCCAGGGGTAGGGGGCACTGAAGCTTTCTTT
few	TRBD1	TRBV14	TRBJ1-2	CASSQIGTGDYGYTF	TGTGCCAGCAGTCAAATAGGGACAGGGGACTATGGCTACACCTTC
.	TRBD1	TRBV5-5	TRBJ1-2	CASSSSTGTGRLGGYTF	TGTGCCAGCAGCTCATCAACCGGGACAGGGCGGTTGGGTGGCTACACCTTC
.	.	TRBV14	TRBJ2-1	CASSRRGVRVTHNEQFF	TGTGCCAGCAGCCGGAGGGGGGTTCGGGTAACACACAATGAGCAGTTCTTC
.	.	TRBV15	TRBJ1-1	CATSRTGGFEAFF	TGTGCCACCAGCAGGACAGGAGGATTTGAAGCTTTCTTT
.	TRBD1	TRBV5-1	TRBJ1-3	CASSQGAGGNTIYF	TGCGCCAGCAGCCAGGGGGCGGGAGGAAACACCATATATTTT
.	.	TRBV29-1	TRBJ2-3	CSLSSADTQYF	TGCAGCCTTTCAAGCGCCGATACGCAGTATTTT
.	.	TRBV2	TRBJ2-4	CASSSTHGAKNIQYF	TGTGCCAGCAGTTCAACCCACGGTGCCAAAAACATTCAGTACTTC
.	.	TRBV28	TRBJ1-2	CASSLGDSSDYGYTF	TGTGCCAGCAGTTTGGGTGACAGCTCCGACTATGGCTACACCTTC
.	.	TRBV5-1	TRBJ2-1	CASSSASGRSYNEQFF	TGCGCCAGCAGCTCGGCCTCAGGTCGGTCCTACAATGAGCAGTTCTTC
.	TRBD2	TRBV4-2	TRBJ2-7	CASSLASGSREQYF	TGTGCCAGCAGCCTGGCTAGCGGGAGTAGGGAGCAGTACTTC
.	.	TRBV7-9	TRBJ2-3	CASSPSLALSRTDTQYF	TGTGCCAGCAGCCCCTCCCTAGCATTATCTCGCACAGATACGCAGTATTTT
.	.	TRBV11-3	TRBJ2-6	CASSLGAGYSGANVLTF	TGTGCCAGCAGCTTAGGGGCAGGATACTCTGGGGCCAACGTCCTGACTTTC
.	.	TRBV4-2	TRBJ2-2	CASSPLADLNTGELFF	TGTGCCAGCAGCCCTCTAGCAGACCTGAACACCGGGGAGCTGTTTTTT
.	.	TRBV5-6	TRBJ1-1	CASSWGGVDTEAFF	TGTGCCAGCAGCTGGGGTGGGGTGGACACTGAAGCTTTCTTT
.	.	TRBV4-2	TRBJ2-3	CASSQDWGPLSQYF	TGTGCCAGCAGCCAAGATTGGGGGCCACTCTCGCAGTATTTT
.	TRBD1	TRBV9	TRBJ2-6	CASSPTTGSTGRANVLTF	TGTGCCAGCAGCCCGACGACAGGGTCTACCGGACGGGCCAACGTCCTGACTTTC
once	.	TRBV5-5	TRBJ1-5	CASSPLKGGGPQHF	TGTGCCAGCAGCCCCCTGAAGGGTGGAGGGCCCCAGCATTTT
.	TRBD1	TRBV7-9	TRBJ2-1	CASSQTGGLMDEQFF	TGTGCCAGCAGCCAGACAGGGGGATTGATGGATGAGCAGTTCTTC
.	.	TRBV19	TRBJ1-2	CASKEAAGKDYGYTF	TGTGCCAGTAAAGAAGCGGCAGGGAAAGACTATGGCTACACCTTC
.	.	TRBV5-8	TRBJ2-3	CASSLTADTQYF	TGTGCCAGCAGCTTAACCGCAGATACGCAGTATTTT
once	TRBD1	TRBV19	TRBJ1-2	CASRGTGTGYTF	TGTGCCAGTAGGGGGACAGGTACTGGCTACACCTTC
.	.	TRBV2	TRBJ2-7	CASSGQGRNEQYF	TGTGCCAGCAGTGGTCAGGGGAGGAACGAGCAGTACTTC
.	TRBD2	TRBV4-3	TRBJ2-2	CASRGELAGVGGELFF	TGCGCCAGCAGGGGGGAACTAGCGGGAGTTGGCGGGGAGCTGTTTTTT
.	.	TRBV20-1	TRBJ2-5	CSASGWETQYF	TGCAGTGCTAGCGGATGGGAGACCCAGTACTTC
once	.	TRBV7-7	TRBJ2-5	CASSSAGIQETQYF	TGTGCCAGCAGCTCCGCGGGTATCCAAGAGACCCAGTACTTC
.	TRBD2	TRBV27	TRBJ2-1	CASSFFSGSPYNEQFF	TGTGCCAGCAGTTTCTTCAGCGGGAGCCCCTACAATGAGCAGTTCTTC
.	.	TRBV2	TRBJ2-7	CASNNQGPGPYEQYF	TGTGCCAGCAACAATCAAGGCCCGGGGCCCTACGAGCAGTACTTC
.	TRBD2	TRBV29-1	TRBJ2-1	CSVSTPGLAGGAQFF	TGCAGCGTTTCTACACCGGGACTAGCGGGAGGTGCGCAGTTCTTC
.	TRBD2	TRBV28	TRBJ2-3	CASSGSSGYTDTQYF	TGTGCCAGCAGTGGCTCTAGCGGATACACAGATACGCAGTATTTT
.	.	TRBV11-2	TRBJ2-3	CASSFAGGVVSDTQYF	TGTGCCAGCAGCTTTGCAGGGGGGGTTGTTTCAGATACGCAGTATTTT
.	.	TRBV4-3	TRBJ2-5	CASSHQQDGTQYF	TGCGCCAGCAGCCACCAGCAAGACGGGACCCAGTACTTC
.	TRBD2	TRBV6-5	TRBJ2-3	CAISGTTDTQYF	TGTGCCATTAGCGGGACAACAGATACGCAGTATTTT